Described below is a single T cell receptor beta chain sequence and its context. Its antigen is currently unknown. Naive CD8 cells, CD45RO-negative and positively selected for CCR7, excluded terminally differentiated effector memory CD45RA+ cells. The record originates from a study of shared clonotypes between healthy human individuals. Points from the study as a whole: The study generally estimated greater richness for naive than memory subsets.

Sequenced by immunoSEQ multiplex PCR; TCRdb stores in-frame clones only, minus some. The data hold roughly 2,000,000 clones, with roughly 95% observed a single time. Sequenced input: naive CD8+ T cells from PBMCs. The clonotype comes from a man between 18 and 29 years old in good health. Some clones in this sample may be carry-over from other donors' samples.

For the CDR3, the DNA is TGCGCCAGCAGCCAAGGGGGATCAGGGGATTTAAAATATGGCTACACCTTC. Protein sequence: CASSQGGSGDLKYGYTF. J is TRBJ1-2 and V is TRBV4-3; tentative D call: TRBD1 (6 bases). Between the trimmed V and J ends, which lost 1 base and 5 bases, there was a span of 20 bases. This CDR3 has 17 residues. In germline, CDR1 is LGHNA, CDR2 YSLEER.